This TCR beta chain comes out of a study of Ad26.COV2.S vaccination and SARS-CoV-2 variants. The wider study: The donor was enrolled in the Ad26.COV2.S arm of the COV1001 trial. By the intramuscular route, Ad26.COV2.S was given once, or twice 56 days apart.

Using immunoSEQ multiplex PCR, the repertoire was profiled, and TCRdb retains in-frame clones only, with some absent. This table has 440,000 or so clones, 92% appearing once. The V gene end was trimmed by 6 bases and the J gene end by 0 bases; junction bases not matched to a gene: 12. Germline-derived CDR1 and CDR2 are MDHEN and SYDVKM. The CDR3 spans 17 residues. Treatment meaning: over 15 received Ad26.COV2.S at low or high dose, single or two shots; roughly five received placebo; per-sample allocation not given. Sampling happened 63 days after the first vaccine or placebo injection. This TCR was recovered from a person aged 18 to 65 who received the Ad26.COV2.S COVID-19 vaccine or a placebo. The sample consisted of peripheral blood, taken in a trial of Ad26.COV2.S vaccine versus placebo. The rearrangement links TRBV28 to TRBJ2-3; 7 nucleotides agree with TRBD2. CDR3 coding DNA: TGTGCCAGCAGAATGGCCCTGGGAGGGAGGAGCACAGATACGCAGTATTTT. Protein: CASRMALGGRSTDTQYF.